This T cell receptor beta chain was captured in a study of OX40 agonist ivuxolimab in advanced cancers. Overall study context: Three patients, one with hepatocellular carcinoma and two with cutaneous melanoma, achieved partial responses. Findings of the study overall: Clonal expansion was among the lowest in partial responders at 0.1-3.0 mg/kg, especially CD8+. Blood T cells, both CD4+ and CD8+, expanded clonally by week 6 at 0.1 to 3.0 mg/kg.

As regards this clone: Its cognate antigen is unknown.

Germline V gives CDR1 LNHNV, CDR2 YYDKDF (reference sequence). Trimming stripped 0 bases from V and 12 bases from J, with 12 bases between. The CDR3 sequence is 12 residues long. TCRdb keeps only in-frame clones here, not all; method: immunoSEQ multiplex PCR. This sample has about 74,000 clones; 80% to 90% occur once, and the top ten carry 1.5% to 2%. The V call is TRBV15, the J call TRBJ2-7; perhaps TRBD1 as D (5 bases). The source of this sequence is an adult with an advanced solid tumor such as melanoma, head and neck, liver or kidney cancer. Sample: CD4+ or CD8+ T cells sorted from blood, taken in a trial of the OX40 agonist ivuxolimab. The CDR3 bases are TGTGCCACCAGCAGAGATGCTTCAGGGTTGTACTTC. Its translation: CATSRDASGLYF.